Included here is one TCR beta chain sequence, with context. Its specificity is unknown. This sample stems from a study of cytomegalovirus exposure and HLA in healthy donors. A multiplex PCR was run with 60 Vbeta primers and 13 Jbeta primers. This table comes from immunoSEQ multiplex PCR, and its TCRdb copy is limited to in-frame clones, with some not included. The table shows under 200,000 clones, with about 82% occurring only once. General study results and limits: The study assumed roughly uniform donor sequencing depth for presence/absence analyses.

The sample taken for sequencing was PBMCs. This receptor was obtained from a woman aged 30 to 39 in good health and CMV-seropositive.

The CDR3 spells CASSFGTSDYEQYF. CDR3 nucleotides: TGTGCCAGCAGCTTCGGGACTAGCGACTACGAGCAGTACTTC. The chain carries TRBV5-6 and TRBJ2-7, with TRBD2 matching over 10 bases. V dropped 2 bases and J dropped 3; count of bases not matched to a gene: 2. CDR1 SGHDT and CDR2 YYEEEE come from the germline V gene. The CDR3 sequence is 14 residues long.